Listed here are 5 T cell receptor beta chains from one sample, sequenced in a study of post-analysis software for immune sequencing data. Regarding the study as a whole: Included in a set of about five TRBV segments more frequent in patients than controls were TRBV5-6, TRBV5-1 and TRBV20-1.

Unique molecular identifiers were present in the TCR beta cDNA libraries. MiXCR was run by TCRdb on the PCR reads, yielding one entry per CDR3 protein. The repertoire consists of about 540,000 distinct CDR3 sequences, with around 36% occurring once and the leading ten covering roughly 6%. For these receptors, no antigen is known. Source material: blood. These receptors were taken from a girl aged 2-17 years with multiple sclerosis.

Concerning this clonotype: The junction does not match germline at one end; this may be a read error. CDR3 DNA: TGTGCCGGCAGCTTCGGAGCAGTAGATACGCAGTATTTT. Protein: CAGSFGAVDTQYF. The chain couples TRBV7-9 to TRBJ2-3; D remains unclear. The CDR3 runs 13 residues. The germline V gene has CDR1 SEHNR and CDR2 FQNEAQ (reference sequence).

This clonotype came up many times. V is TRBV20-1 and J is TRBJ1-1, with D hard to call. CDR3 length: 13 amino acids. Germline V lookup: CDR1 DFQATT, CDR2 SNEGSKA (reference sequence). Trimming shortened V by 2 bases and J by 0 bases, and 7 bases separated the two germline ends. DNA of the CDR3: TGCAGTGCTAGACGCGGAGTGAACACTGAAGCTTTCTTT. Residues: CSARRGVNTEAFF.

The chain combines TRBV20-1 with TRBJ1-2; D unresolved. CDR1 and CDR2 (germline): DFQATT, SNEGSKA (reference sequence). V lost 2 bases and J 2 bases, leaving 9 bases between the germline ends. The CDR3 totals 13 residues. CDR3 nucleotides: TGCAGTGCTAGATGGCTCCGAAACTATGGCTACACCTTC. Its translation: CSARWLRNYGYTF.

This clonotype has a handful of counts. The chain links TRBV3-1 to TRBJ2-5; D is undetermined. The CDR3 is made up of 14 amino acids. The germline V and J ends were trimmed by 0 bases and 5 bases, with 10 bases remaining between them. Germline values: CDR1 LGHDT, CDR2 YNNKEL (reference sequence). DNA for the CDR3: TGTGCCAGCAGCCAAGATCCTTCAAGGGAGACCCAGTACTTC. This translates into CASSQDPSRETQYF.

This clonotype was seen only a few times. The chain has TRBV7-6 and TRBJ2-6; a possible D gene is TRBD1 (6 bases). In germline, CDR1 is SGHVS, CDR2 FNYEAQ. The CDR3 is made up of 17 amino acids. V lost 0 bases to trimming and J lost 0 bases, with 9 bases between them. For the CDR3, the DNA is TGTGCCAGCAGCTTAGCGACAGGTGGCTCTGGGGCCAACGTCCTGACTTTC. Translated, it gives CASSLATGGSGANVLTF.